The rows below give T cell receptor beta chains drawn from one sample of a study of T cell responses to AZD1222 COVID-19 vaccine. The assay was immunoSEQ multiplex PCR, and TCRdb's table has in-frame clones only and misses some. The data contain some 160,000 clones, roughly 93% of them singletons. The material was peripheral blood, obtained 28 days after the second AZD1222 dose. The receptors originated from an adult who received the AZD1222 COVID-19 vaccine. The CDR3 runs from the conserved cysteine through the conserved F or W. The D gene is left open where the match is weak. Rows may omit the clone size; those that give it use once, few, many or a size class.

-	-	TRBJ2-1	TRBV24-1	TGTGCCACCAGCATTGACTACAGGAGACACAATGAGCAGTTCTTC	CATSIDYRRHNEQFF
-	-	TRBJ1-2	TRBV15	TGTGCCACCAGCAGAGCCGGACAAGCGGATGGCTACACCTTC	CATSRAGQADGYTF
-	-	TRBJ2-5	TRBV11-2	TGTGCCAGCAGTTACAAGGGGCGGGAGACCCAGTACTTC	CASSYKGRETQYF
TRBD1	once	TRBJ2-7	TRBV6-5	TGTGCCAGCAGTCCCGACAGGGAGATCGACGAGCAGTACTTC	CASSPDREIDEQYF
-	-	TRBJ1-4	TRBV12-2	TGTGCAAGTCGCTTAGATGGTGGACAGGTAAGGTTTTTT	CASRLDGGQVRFF
-	-	TRBJ2-3	TRBV11-2	TGTGCCAGCAGCCCTACACGACCCACAGATACGCAGTATTTT	CASSPTRPTDTQYF
TRBD1	-	TRBJ1-1	TRBV19	TGTGCCAGTAGTGCCGGGGACAGGGGCATCCCCGAAGCTTTCTTT	CASSAGDRGIPEAFF
-	-	TRBJ1-2	TRBV7-9	TGTGCCAGCAGCTTAGTGGGCAGGTACTTTTCTGGCTACACCTTC	CASSLVGRYFSGYTF
-	-	TRBJ1-5	TRBV10-3	TGTGCCATCAGTGAGGGCCAGCGAGACAATCAGCCCCAGCATTTT	CAISEGQRDNQPQHF
-	-	TRBJ1-1	TRBV10-1	TGCGCCAGCAGCTTCGGGACAACAAGCACTGAAGCTTTCTTT	CASSFGTTSTEAFF
-	-	TRBJ2-1	TRBV7-9	TGTGCCAGCAGCCCCCCCAGGCAGGGGAATGAGCAGTTCTTC	CASSPPRQGNEQFF
-	-	TRBJ2-7	TRBV5-1	TGCGCCAGCAGCTCTGGGCCCCGGGACTCCTCTTTATTC	CASSSGPRDSSLF
-	-	TRBJ1-2	TRBV7-9	TGTGCCAGCAGCTCCCCGGGGGAAGGCTATGGCTACACCTTC	CASSSPGEGYGYTF
-	-	TRBJ2-5	TRBV11-2	TGTGCCAGCAGCCCTGCAATCCAGGGCGGCGAGACCCAGTACTTC	CASSPAIQGGETQYF
-	-	TRBJ1-3	TRBV12-3/TRBV12-4	TGTGCCAGCAGTCAGAAGTCTGGAAACACCATATATTTT	CASSQKSGNTIYF
-	few	TRBJ2-7	TRBV3-1/TRBV3-2	TGTGCCAGCAGGCAACGGGATAAGCAGTACTTC	CASRQRDKQYF
-	few	TRBJ1-4	TRBV5-1	TGCGCCAGCAGCTTGCGCCAGGGTGGTGAAAAACTGTTTTTT	CASSLRQGGEKLFF
-	-	TRBJ1-3	TRBV6-5	TGTGCCAGCAGAGGTGGGCCCTTGGCGGGAAACACCATATATTTT	CASRGGPLAGNTIYF
-	-	TRBJ2-2	TRBV6-6	TGTGCCAGCAGTTACGGGAAGGGGGGGAGCACCGGGGAGCTGTTTTTT	CASSYGKGGSTGELFF
-	-	TRBJ2-5	TRBV6-5	TGTGCCAGCGGAAGGAGAGGAGAGACCCAGTACTTC	CASGRRGETQYF
-	-	TRBJ1-2	TRBV19	TGTGCCAGTCGACCGGGGGGAGGCTATGGCTACACCTTC	CASRPGGGYGYTF
TRBD1	-	TRBJ1-5	TRBV19	TGTGCCAGTAGTATATTAAGGCGGACAGGGCGTCCACAGCCCCAGCATTTT	CASSILRRTGRPQPQHF
TRBD2	-	TRBJ2-1	TRBV2	TGTGCCAGCGGGGGACTAGCCGAAAATGAGCAGTTCTTC	CASGGLAENEQFF
TRBD1	-	TRBJ1-2	TRBV9	TGTGCCAGCAGCGTGGATGGACAGGGGGCCTATGGCTACACCTTC	CASSVDGQGAYGYTF
TRBD1	-	TRBJ1-2	TRBV9	TGTGCCAGCAGCGGCCCACAGGGGCGCGTGGGCTACACCTTC	CASSGPQGRVGYTF
-	-	TRBJ2-7	TRBV27	TGTGCCGTGCAGCCCGGGGCAAATCCCTACGAGCAGTACTTC	CAVQPGANPYEQYF
-	-	TRBJ1-1	TRBV7-2	TGTGCCAGCAGCCCCCGACAGATTTCGAACACTGAAGCTTTCTTT	CASSPRQISNTEAFF
-	few	TRBJ1-3	TRBV27	TGTGCCAGCAGTTTCCAGCGGGGGCACACCATATATTTT	CASSFQRGHTIYF
TRBD2	-	TRBJ2-5	TRBV19	TGTGCCAGTAGCCACCCCGGACTAGCAGGTGGAGAGACCCAGTACTTC	CASSHPGLAGGETQYF
-	once	TRBJ1-5	TRBV29-1	TGCAGCGTTGAGGGACCCCGAGGTCAGCCCCAGCATTTT	CSVEGPRGQPQHF
TRBD2	-	TRBJ2-1	TRBV9	TGTGCCAGCAGCGTAGGTCTAGCGGGAGGGCCTGGTGAGCAGTTCTTC	CASSVGLAGGPGEQFF
-	-	TRBJ1-2	TRBV5-1	TGCGCCAGCAGCTCCGACAGTACCTATGGCTACACCTTC	CASSSDSTYGYTF
-	-	TRBJ1-1	TRBV2	TGTGCCAGGGAGCCAGGGAGGAACACTGAAGCTTTCTTT	CAREPGRNTEAFF
-	-	TRBJ1-6	TRBV6-1	TGTGCCAGCAGTGAAAGGGAGGAGGAACCCCTCCACTTT	CASSEREEEPLHF
-	-	TRBJ2-1	TRBV29-1	TGCAGCGTTCCTATCAACAATGAGCAGTTCTTC	CSVPINNEQFF
-	-	TRBJ2-1	TRBV5-6	TGTGCCAGTAGGGGAGCGGGCTCCTACAATGAGCAGTTCTTC	CASRGAGSYNEQFF
-	-	TRBJ2-1	TRBV11-2	TGTGCCAGCAGCTTAAGCTGGACAGGGATAGCGGGTAATGAGCAGTTCTTC	CASSLSWTGIAGNEQFF
-	-	TRBJ1-2	TRBV2	TGTGCCAGCAGTGAAAATCGCAGGGATCGGTATGGCTACACCTTC	CASSENRRDRYGYTF
TRBD2	once	TRBJ2-5	TRBV25-1	TGTGCCAGCAGTGGGCTAGCGGGGGCCCAAGAGACCCAGTACTTC	CASSGLAGAQETQYF
-	-	TRBJ2-1	TRBV7-9	TGTGCCAGCAGCTTAGTAGGGTGGGTGTACAATGAGCAGTTCTTC	CASSLVGWVYNEQFF
TRBD2	-	TRBJ2-3	TRBV7-3	TGTGCCAGCAGCTCGTGGGTTGGGCTAGCGGTAACAGATACGCAGTATTTT	CASSSWVGLAVTDTQYF
TRBD1	-	TRBJ1-6	TRBV27	TGTGCCAGCAGTTTATCAGGGGGCGCAGAATCACCCCTCCACTTT	CASSLSGGAESPLHF
TRBD1	-	TRBJ2-7	TRBV18	TGTGCCAGCTCCCCTTCACCGGGACAGGGGGCCTACGAGCAGTACTTC	CASSPSPGQGAYEQYF
TRBD1	-	TRBJ2-2	TRBV6-5	TGTGCCAGCAGTTACTCCTCGACAGGGTCCGGGGAGCTGTTTTTT	CASSYSSTGSGELFF
TRBD1	-	TRBJ1-2	TRBV5-1	TGCGCCAGCAGGCGGACAGGGGATGGGGGCTACACCTTC	CASRRTGDGGYTF
TRBD1	-	TRBJ2-7	TRBV11-1	TGTGCCAGCAGCTCCCGGGACAGGGACTACGAGCAGTACTTC	CASSSRDRDYEQYF
TRBD1	-	TRBJ1-2	TRBV7-9	TGTGCCAGCAGCATGGACAGGCCCGGCTACACCTTC	CASSMDRPGYTF
-	-	TRBJ2-1	TRBV28	TGTGCCAGCAGTTCTTTTAGCGGCCGCTCCTACAATGAGCAGTTCTTC	CASSSFSGRSYNEQFF
-	-	TRBJ1-1	TRBV5-1	TGCGCCAGCAGCTTAGAATGGATAGGGGTGAACACTGAAGCTTTCTTT	CASSLEWIGVNTEAFF
-	once	TRBJ2-7	TRBV10-3	TGTGCCATCAGTGACAGAGACTACGAGCAGTACTTC	CAISDRDYEQYF
-	-	TRBJ1-2	TRBV6-2/TRBV6-3	TGTGCCAGCAGTCTCACATCTTTTTCCTATGGCTACACCTTC	CASSLTSFSYGYTF